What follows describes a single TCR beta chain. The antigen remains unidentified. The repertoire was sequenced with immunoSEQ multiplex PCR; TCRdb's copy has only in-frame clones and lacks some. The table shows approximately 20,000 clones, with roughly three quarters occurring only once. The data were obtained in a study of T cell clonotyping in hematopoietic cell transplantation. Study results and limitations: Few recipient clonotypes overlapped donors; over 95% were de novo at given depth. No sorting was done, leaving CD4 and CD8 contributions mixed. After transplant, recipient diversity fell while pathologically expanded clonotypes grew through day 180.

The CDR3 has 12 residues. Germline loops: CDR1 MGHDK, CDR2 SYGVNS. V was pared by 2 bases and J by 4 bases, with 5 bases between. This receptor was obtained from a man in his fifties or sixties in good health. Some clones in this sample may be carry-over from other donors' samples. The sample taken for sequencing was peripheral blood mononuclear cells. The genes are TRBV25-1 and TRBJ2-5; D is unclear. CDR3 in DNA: TGTGCCAGCAGTGAAGGGGTAGAGACCCAGTACTTC. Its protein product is CASSEGVETQYF.